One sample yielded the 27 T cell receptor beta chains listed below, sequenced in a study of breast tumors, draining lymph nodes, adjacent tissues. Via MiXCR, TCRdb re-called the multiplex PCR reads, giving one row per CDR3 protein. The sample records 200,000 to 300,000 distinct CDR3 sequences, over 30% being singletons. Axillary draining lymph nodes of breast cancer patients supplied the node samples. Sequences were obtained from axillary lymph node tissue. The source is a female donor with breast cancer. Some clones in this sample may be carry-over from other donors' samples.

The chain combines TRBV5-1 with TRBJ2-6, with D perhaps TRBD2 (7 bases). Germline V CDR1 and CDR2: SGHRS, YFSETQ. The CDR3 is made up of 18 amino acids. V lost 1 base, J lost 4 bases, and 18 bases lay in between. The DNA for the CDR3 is TGCGCCAGCAGCTTGTGGGAGGGCCGGGACACCGGGGCCAACGTCCTGACTTTC. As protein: CASSLWEGRDTGANVLTF. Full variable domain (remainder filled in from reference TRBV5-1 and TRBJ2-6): KAGVTQTPRYLIKTRGQQVTLSCSPISGHRSVSWYQQTPGQGLQFLFEYFSETQRNKGNFPGRFSGRQFSNSRSEMNVSTLELGDSALYLCASSLWEGRDTGANVLTFGAGSRLTVL.

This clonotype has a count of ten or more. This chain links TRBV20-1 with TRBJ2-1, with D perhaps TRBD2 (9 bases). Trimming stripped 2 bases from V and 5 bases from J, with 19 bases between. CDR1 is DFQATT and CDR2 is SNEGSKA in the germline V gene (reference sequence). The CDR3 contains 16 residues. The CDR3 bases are TGCAGTGCTAGACTAGCGGGACAGGCGCTACACAATGAGCAGTTCTTC. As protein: CSARLAGQALHNEQFF.

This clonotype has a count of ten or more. CDR3 nucleotides: TGTGCCAGCAGCTTGGGTTGGAGGGGCTATGGCTACACCTTC. Its translation: CASSLGWRGYGYTF. The rearrangement joins TRBV7-2 to TRBJ1-2; D perhaps matches TRBD1 (5 bases). Germline V gene lookup returns CDR1 SGHTA and CDR2 FQGNSA. The V end was cut by 3 bases, the J end by 4 bases, with 12 bases between. The CDR3 spans 14 residues.

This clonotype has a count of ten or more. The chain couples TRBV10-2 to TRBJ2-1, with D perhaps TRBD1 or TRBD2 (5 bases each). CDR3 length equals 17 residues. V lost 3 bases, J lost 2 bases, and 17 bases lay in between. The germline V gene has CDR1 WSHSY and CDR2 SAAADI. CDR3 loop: CASSETRTGTAYNEQFF. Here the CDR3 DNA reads TGCGCCAGCAGTGAAACTAGGACCGGGACCGCCTACAATGAGCAGTTCTTC.

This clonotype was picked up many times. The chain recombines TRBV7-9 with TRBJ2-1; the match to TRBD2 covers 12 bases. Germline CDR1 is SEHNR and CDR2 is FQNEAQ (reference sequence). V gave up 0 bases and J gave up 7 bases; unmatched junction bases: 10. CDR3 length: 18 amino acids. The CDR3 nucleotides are TGTGCCAGCAGCTTAGCCGCTCTGACTAGCGGGAGACGGAATGAGCAGTTCTTC. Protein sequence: CASSLAALTSGRRNEQFF. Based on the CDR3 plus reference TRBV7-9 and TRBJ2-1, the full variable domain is DTGVSQNPRHKITKRGQNVTFRCDPISEHNRLYWYRQTLGQGPEFLTYFQNEAQLEKSRLLSDRFSAERPKGSFSTLEIQRTEQGDSAMYLCASSLAALTSGRRNEQFFGPGTRLTVL.

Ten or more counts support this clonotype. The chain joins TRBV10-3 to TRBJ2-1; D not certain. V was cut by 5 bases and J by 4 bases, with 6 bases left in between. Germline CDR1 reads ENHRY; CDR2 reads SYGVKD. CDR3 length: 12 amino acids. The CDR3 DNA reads TGTGCCATCAGTCCTAATTACAATGAGCAGTTCTTC. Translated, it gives CAISPNYNEQFF.

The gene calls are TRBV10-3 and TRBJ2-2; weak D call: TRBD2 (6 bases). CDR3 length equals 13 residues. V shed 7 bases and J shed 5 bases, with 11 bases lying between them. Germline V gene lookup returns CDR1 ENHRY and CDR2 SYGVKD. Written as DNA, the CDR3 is TGTGCCATCATCGGGAGTTCAACCGGGGAGCTGTTTTTT. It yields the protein CAIIGSSTGELFF.

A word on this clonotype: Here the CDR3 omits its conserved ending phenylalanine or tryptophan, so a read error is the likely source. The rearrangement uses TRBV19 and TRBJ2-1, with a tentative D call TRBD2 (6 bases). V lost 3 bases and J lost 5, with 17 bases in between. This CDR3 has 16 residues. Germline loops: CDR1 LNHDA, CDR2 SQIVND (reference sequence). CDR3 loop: CASSILGDGRHNEQFS. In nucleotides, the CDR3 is TGTGCCAGTAGTATTTTGGGCGACGGGAGACACAATGAGCAGTTCTCC.

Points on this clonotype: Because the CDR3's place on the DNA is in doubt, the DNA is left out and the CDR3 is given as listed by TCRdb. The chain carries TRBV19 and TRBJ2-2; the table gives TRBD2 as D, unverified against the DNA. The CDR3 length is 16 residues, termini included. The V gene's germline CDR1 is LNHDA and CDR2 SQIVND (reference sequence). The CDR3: CASGRGYEQYFGELFF.

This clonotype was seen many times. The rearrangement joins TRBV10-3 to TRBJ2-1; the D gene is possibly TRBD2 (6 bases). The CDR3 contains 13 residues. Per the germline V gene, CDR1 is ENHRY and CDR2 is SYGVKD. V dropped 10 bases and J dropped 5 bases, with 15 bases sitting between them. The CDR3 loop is CATNRDSDNEQFF. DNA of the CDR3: TGTGCCACTAACCGGGACTCAGACAATGAGCAGTTCTTC.

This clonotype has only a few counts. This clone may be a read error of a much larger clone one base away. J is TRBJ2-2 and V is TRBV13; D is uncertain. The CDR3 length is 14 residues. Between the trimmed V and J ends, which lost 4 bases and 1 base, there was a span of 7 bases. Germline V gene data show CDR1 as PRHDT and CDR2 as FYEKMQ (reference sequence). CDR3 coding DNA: TGTGCCAGCAGCTGGCCCATGAACACCGGGGAGCTGTTTTTT. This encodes CASSWPMNTGELFF. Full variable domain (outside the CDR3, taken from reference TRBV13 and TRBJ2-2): AAGVIQSPRHLIKEKRETATLKCYPIPRHDTVYWYQQGPGQDPQFLISFYEKMQSDKGSIPDRFSAQQFSDYHSELNMSSLELGDSALYFCASSWPMNTGELFFGEGSRLTVL.

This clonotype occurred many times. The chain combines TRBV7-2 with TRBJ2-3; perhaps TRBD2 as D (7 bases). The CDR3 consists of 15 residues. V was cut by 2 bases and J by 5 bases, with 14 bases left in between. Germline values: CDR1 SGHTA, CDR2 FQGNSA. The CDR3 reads CASSLRRGRLDTQYF. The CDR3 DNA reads TGTGCCAGCAGCTTACGGCGGGGGCGCTTAGATACGCAGTATTTT.

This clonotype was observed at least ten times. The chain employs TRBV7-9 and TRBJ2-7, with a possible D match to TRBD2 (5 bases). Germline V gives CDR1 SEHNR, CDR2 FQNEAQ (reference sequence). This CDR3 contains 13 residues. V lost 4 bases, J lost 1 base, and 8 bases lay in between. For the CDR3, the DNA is TGTGCCAGCAGCTCGGACTTTTCCTACGAGCAGTACTTC. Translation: CASSSDFSYEQYF.

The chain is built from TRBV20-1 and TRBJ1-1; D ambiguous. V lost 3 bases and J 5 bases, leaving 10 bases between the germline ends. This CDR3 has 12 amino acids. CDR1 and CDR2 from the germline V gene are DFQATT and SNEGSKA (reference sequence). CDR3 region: CSASQRWTEAFF. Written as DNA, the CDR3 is TGCAGTGCTAGCCAAAGGTGGACTGAAGCTTTCTTT.

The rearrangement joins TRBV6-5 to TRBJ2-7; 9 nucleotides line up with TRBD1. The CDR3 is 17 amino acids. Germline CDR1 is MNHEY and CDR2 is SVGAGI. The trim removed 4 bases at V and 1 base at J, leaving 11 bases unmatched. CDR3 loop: CASSFHTPGQGSYEQYF. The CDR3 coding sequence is TGTGCCAGCAGTTTCCACACTCCGGGACAGGGTTCCTACGAGCAGTACTTC.

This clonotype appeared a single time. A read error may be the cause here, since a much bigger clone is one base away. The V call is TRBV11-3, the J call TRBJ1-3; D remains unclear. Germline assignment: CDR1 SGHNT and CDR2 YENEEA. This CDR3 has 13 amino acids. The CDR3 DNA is TGTGCCAGCAGTTACGCCGGGAGAAACATCATATATTTT. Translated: CASSYAGRNIIYF.

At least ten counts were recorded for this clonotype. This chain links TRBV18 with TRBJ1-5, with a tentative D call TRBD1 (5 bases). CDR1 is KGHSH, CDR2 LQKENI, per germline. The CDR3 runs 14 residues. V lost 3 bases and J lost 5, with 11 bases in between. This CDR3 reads CASSPDTVDQPQHF. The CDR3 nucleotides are TGTGCCAGCTCACCGGACACGGTCGATCAGCCCCAGCATTTT.

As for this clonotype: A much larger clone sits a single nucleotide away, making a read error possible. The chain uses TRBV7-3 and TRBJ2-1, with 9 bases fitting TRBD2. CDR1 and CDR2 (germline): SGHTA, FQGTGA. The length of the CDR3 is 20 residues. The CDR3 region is CASSKIGVSGRGVTYNGQFF. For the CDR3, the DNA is TGTGCCAGCAGCAAGATCGGGGTTAGCGGGAGAGGGGTAACCTACAATGGGCAGTTCTTC.

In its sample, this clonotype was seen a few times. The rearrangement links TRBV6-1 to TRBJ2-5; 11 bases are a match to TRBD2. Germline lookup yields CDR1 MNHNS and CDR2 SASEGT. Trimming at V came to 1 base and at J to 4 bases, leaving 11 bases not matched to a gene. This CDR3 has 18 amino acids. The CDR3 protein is CASSEGLKSLAGGETQYF. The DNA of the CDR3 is TGTGCCAGCAGTGAAGGGCTTAAATCCCTAGCGGGAGGAGAGACCCAGTACTTC.

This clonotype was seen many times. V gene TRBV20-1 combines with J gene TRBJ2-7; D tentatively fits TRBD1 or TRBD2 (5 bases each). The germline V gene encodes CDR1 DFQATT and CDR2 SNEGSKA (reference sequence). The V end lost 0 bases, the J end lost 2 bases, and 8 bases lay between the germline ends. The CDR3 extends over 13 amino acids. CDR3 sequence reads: CSARDGTAYEQYF. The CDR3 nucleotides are TGCAGTGCTAGAGATGGGACGGCCTACGAGCAGTACTTC.

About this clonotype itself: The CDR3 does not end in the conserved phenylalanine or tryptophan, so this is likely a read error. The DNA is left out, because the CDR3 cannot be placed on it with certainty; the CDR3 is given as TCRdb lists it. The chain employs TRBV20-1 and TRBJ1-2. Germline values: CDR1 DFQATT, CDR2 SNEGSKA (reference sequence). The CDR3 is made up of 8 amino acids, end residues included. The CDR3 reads CSARGGAG.

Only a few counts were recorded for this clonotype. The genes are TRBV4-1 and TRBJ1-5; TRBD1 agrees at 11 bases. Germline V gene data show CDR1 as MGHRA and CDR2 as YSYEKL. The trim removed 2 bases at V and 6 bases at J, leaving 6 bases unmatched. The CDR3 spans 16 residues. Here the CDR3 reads CASSQHGTGGGQPQHF. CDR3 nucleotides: TGCGCCAGCAGCCAACATGGGACAGGGGGGGGTCAGCCCCAGCATTTT.

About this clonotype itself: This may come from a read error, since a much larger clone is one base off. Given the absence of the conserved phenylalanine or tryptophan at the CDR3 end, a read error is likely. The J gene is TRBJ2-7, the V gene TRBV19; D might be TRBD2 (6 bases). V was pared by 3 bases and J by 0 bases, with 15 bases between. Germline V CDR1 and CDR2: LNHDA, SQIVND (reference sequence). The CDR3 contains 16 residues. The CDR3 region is CASSMRGGDSSYEQYS. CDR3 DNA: TGTGCCAGTAGTATGAGGGGCGGGGATAGCTCCTACGAGCAGTACTCC.

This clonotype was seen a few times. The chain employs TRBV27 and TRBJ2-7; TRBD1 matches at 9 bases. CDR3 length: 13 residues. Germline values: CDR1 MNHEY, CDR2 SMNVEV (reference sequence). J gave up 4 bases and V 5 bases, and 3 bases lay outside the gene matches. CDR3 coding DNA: TGTGCCAGCAGTAACAGGGGGCTGTACGAGCAGTACTTC. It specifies CASSNRGLYEQYF.

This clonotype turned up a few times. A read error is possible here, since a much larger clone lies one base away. DNA for the CDR3: TGTGCCAGCAGCACACAGGGGGCGTCCGGAAACACCACATATTTT. This gives the protein CASSTQGASGNTTYF. This rearrangement joins TRBV9 to TRBJ1-3; the match to TRBD1 covers 9 bases. CDR1 is SGDLS and CDR2 is YYNGEE in the germline V gene. This CDR3 spans 15 amino acids. The whole variable domain, filled in from reference TRBV9 and TRBJ1-3, reads DSGVTQTPKHLITATGQRVTLRCSPRSGDLSVYWYQQSLDQGLQFLIQYYNGEERAKGNILERFSAQQFPDLHSELNLSSLELGDSALYFCASSTQGASGNTTYFGEGSWLTVV.

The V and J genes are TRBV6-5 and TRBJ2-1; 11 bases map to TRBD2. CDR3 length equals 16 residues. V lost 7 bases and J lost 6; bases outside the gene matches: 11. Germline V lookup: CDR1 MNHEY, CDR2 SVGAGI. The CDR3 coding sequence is TGTGCCAGCAACATAGCGGGAGGGTCGGGGGCCAATGAGCAGTTCTTC. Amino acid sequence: CASNIAGGSGANEQFF.

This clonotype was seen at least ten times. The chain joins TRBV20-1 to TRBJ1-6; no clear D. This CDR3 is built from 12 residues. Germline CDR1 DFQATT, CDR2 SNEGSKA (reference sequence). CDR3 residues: CSPRRTNSPLHF. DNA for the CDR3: TGCAGCCCGCGCCGAACTAATTCACCCCTCCACTTT.